This T cell receptor beta chain came from a study of blood T cells in healthy people across ages. Regarding the study as a whole: The lack of PBMC sorting stopped any conclusive naive versus antigen-experienced comparison.

A note on this clonotype: Its antigen is unidentified.

For the second PCR, which ran for roughly 7 to 11 cycles, a sample-barcoded 5' primer and a J-beta primer mix were used. The study obtained at least 2.5 million CDR3-containing paired-end reads from every sample. TCRdb reprocessed the 5' RACE reads with MiXCR, giving one entry per CDR3 protein. The sample carries hundreds of thousands of distinct CDR3 sequences, 55% to 70% recorded once. The CDR3 consists of 17 residues. J lost 5 bases, V lost 5 bases, and 9 bases had no gene match. Looked up from germline, CDR1 is SGHTA and CDR2 is FQGNSA. This chain connects TRBV7-2 to TRBJ2-1; 13 bases align to TRBD2. Sequencing was carried out using blood. The TCR comes from a young man in good health. CDR3 in DNA: TGTGCCAGCAGCCCGGGACTAGCGGGAATATTAGACAATGAGCAGTTCTTC. Its protein product is CASSPGLAGILDNEQFF.